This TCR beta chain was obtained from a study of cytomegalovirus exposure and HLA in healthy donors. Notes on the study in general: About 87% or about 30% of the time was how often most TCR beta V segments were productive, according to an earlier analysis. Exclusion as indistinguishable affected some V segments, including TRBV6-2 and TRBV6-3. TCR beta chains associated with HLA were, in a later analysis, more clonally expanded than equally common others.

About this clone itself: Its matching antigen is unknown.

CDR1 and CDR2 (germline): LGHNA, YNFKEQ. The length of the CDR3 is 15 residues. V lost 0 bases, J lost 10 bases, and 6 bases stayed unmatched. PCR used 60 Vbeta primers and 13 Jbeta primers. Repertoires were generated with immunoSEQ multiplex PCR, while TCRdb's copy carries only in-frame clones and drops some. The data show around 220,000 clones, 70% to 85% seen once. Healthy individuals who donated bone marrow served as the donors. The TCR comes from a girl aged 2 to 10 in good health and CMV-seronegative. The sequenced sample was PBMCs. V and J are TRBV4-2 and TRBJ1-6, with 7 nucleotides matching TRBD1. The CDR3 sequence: CASSQEQGVGSPLHF. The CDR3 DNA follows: TGTGCCAGCAGCCAAGAGCAGGGGGTTGGATCACCCCTCCACTTT.